The 29 T cell receptor beta chains given below trace back to one sample, sequenced in a study of T cells in localized non-small cell lung cancer. Only in-frame clones appear in the TCRdb table, and some are missing; sequencing was by immunoSEQ multiplex PCR. The sample consists of about 17,000 clones, around 80% of them appearing once. Sequences were derived from peripheral blood, sampled before any cancer treatment. The receptors were gathered from a male donor older than 55 with stage III lung adenocarcinoma.

The chain carries TRBV4-1 and TRBJ1-4; maybe TRBD1 (6 bases). The V gene's germline CDR1 is MGHRA and CDR2 YSYEKL. Between the trimmed V and J ends, which lost 4 bases and 6 bases, there was a span of 15 bases. The CDR3 consists of 15 residues. CDR3 protein: CASSPGDQYYEKLFF. The CDR3 DNA follows: TGCGCCAGCAGCCCAGGGGACCAGTATTATGAAAAACTGTTTTTT.

The chain couples TRBV13 to TRBJ2-7; maybe TRBD2 (5 bases). Trimming shortened V by 5 bases and J by 3 bases, and 8 bases separated the two germline ends. Germline CDR1 reads PRHDT; CDR2 reads FYEKMQ (reference sequence). The CDR3 spans 12 residues. CDR3 sequence: CASSPGGYEQYF. Written as DNA, the CDR3 is TGTGCCAGCAGCCCTGGAGGCTACGAGCAGTACTTC.

The chain is built from TRBV5-5 and TRBJ1-6; D unresolved. Trimming removed 0 bases at V and 8 bases at J, with 18 bases between. From germline, CDR1 is SGHKS and CDR2 YYEKEE (reference sequence). The CDR3 has 17 amino acids. For the CDR3, the DNA is TGTGCCAGCAGCTTGGCTTTGGCGGGCAGCGGGGATTCACCCCTCCACTTT. Translating gives CASSLALAGSGDSPLHF.

The J gene is TRBJ2-7, the V gene TRBV6-6; no definite D call. V lost 10 bases, J lost 6 bases, and 13 bases lay in between. Germline V gives CDR1 MNHNY, CDR2 SVGAGI (reference sequence). The CDR3 contains 11 residues. CDR3 bases: TGTGCCACCACGTCAAACAGCGAGCAGTACTTC. Amino acids: CATTSNSEQYF.

A few counts support this clone. This chain connects TRBV6-5 to TRBJ1-6; TRBD1 agrees at 8 bases. The CDR3 runs to 15 residues. V lost 6 bases to trimming and J lost 8 bases; unmatched junction nucleotides: 9. CDR1 and CDR2 (germline): MNHEY, SVGAGI. CDR3 nucleotide sequence: TGTGCCAGCAGCCGGGACGGACAGGGCGATTCACCCCTCCACTTT. This gives the protein CASSRDGQGDSPLHF.

This clone qualifies as medium-sized. The chain carries TRBV18 and TRBJ1-1; D is unresolved. V was clipped by 6 bases and J by 2 bases, with 10 bases between them. CDR1 and CDR2 from the germline V gene are KGHSH and LQKENI. The CDR3 is 13 amino acids. Here the CDR3 reads CASSHGENTEAFF. In DNA form, the CDR3 reads TGTGCCAGCTCGCACGGGGAAAACACTGAAGCTTTCTTT.

The genes are TRBV6-1 and TRBJ2-7, with D tentatively TRBD1 or TRBD2 (5 bases each). Germline V gene sequence: CDR1 MNHNS, CDR2 SASEGT. The CDR3 covers 13 residues. The V gene lost 7 bases and the J gene lost 6 bases, with 16 bases spanning the gap. The CDR3 DNA reads TGTGCCAGCACGAGGACCGGGACCTTCGAGCAGTACTTC. Amino acids: CASTRTGTFEQYF.

This chain joins TRBV28 and TRBJ1-5; 9 bases match TRBD1. V trimming: 4 bases; J trimming: 7 bases; junction bases outside the gene matches: 8. The V gene's germline CDR1 is MDHEN and CDR2 SYDVKM. This CDR3 spans 15 amino acids. The CDR3 sequence is CASSSTTQGAQPQHF. CDR3 DNA: TGTGCCAGCAGTTCAACTACACAGGGGGCACAGCCCCAGCATTTT.

This clone was picked up one time. Written as DNA, the CDR3 is TGCGCCAGCAGCCATAAACAGGGCGCCGACACTGAAGCTTTCTTT. It specifies CASSHKQGADTEAFF. This chain connects TRBV4-1 to TRBJ1-1; possibly TRBD1 for D (6 bases). Germline lookup yields CDR1 MGHRA and CDR2 YSYEKL. The V and J ends lost 3 bases and 3 bases respectively, with 14 bases between them. The CDR3 has 15 residues.

J is TRBJ1-1 and V is TRBV2; D gene uncertain. Germline loops: CDR1 SNHLY, CDR2 FYNNEI. Trimming removed 2 bases at V and 4 bases at J, with 8 bases between. The CDR3 covers 13 residues. The chain's CDR3 is CASSEWSGTEAFF. The CDR3 DNA reads TGTGCCAGCAGTGAATGGTCCGGCACTGAAGCTTTCTTT.

The chain uses TRBV4-1 and TRBJ2-3, with D uncertain. Germline CDR1 and CDR2: MGHRA and YSYEKL. The V end lost 0 bases, the J end lost 0 bases, and 1 base lay between the germline ends. There are 13 residues in the CDR3. Here the CDR3 DNA reads TGCGCCAGCAGCCAAGAAAGCACAGATACGCAGTATTTT. Protein product: CASSQESTDTQYF.

V gene TRBV30 combines with J gene TRBJ1-2, with TRBD1 matching 10 bases. The germline CDR1 and CDR2 sequences are GTSNPN and SVGIG (reference sequence). J gave up 4 bases and V 0 bases, and 5 bases lay outside the gene matches. CDR3 size: 15 residues. The CDR3 DNA is TGTGCCTGGAGTGTACGTAGGACAGGGGGCTATGGCTACACCTTC. Its protein is CAWSVRRTGGYGYTF.

V is TRBV18 and J is TRBJ1-1; D ambiguous. The germline gives CDR1 KGHSH, CDR2 LQKENI. Trimming stripped 1 base from V and 0 bases from J, with 9 bases between. There are 15 residues in the CDR3. For the CDR3, the DNA is TGTGCCAGCTCACCACGAAGTGCCGTGAACACTGAAGCTTTCTTT. The encoded protein is CASSPRSAVNTEAFF.

This rearrangement joins TRBV11-2 to TRBJ2-1, with TRBD2 identical over 8 bases. Germline V gives CDR1 SGHAT, CDR2 FQNNGV. The CDR3 is 13 amino acids. The junction had 7 bases not matched to a gene; V was cut back by 5 bases and J by 10 bases. The CDR3 protein is CASSPSGGPEQFF. The CDR3 DNA reads as TGTGCCAGCAGCCCTTCGGGGGGGCCAGAGCAGTTCTTC.

The rearrangement joins TRBV30 to TRBJ1-5, with D possibly TRBD1 on 6 matching bases. Germline V gene sequence: CDR1 GTSNPN, CDR2 SVGIG (reference sequence). Trimming removed 7 bases from V and 4 bases from J, with 14 bases in between. The CDR3 is 13 residues long. CDR3 amino acids: CASAGGPNQPQHF. The CDR3 DNA sequence: TGTGCCTCCGCGGGGGGGCCTAATCAGCCCCAGCATTTT.

For this clone: Germline and junction disagree at one end, which may indicate a read error. V is TRBV9 and J is TRBJ1-6; possible D gene TRBD1, 6 bases. Germline CDR1 SGDLS, CDR2 YYNGEE. CDR3 length: 17 amino acids. The DNA for the CDR3 is TGTGCCGGCAGCCCTCGACCGGACAGCGGGATCAATTCACCCCTCCACTTT. The encoded protein is CAGSPRPDSGINSPLHF.

This clone was seen once. This chain uses TRBV11-2 with TRBJ2-7; 7 nucleotides match TRBD1. The CDR3 sequence is 13 residues long. Germline loops: CDR1 SGHAT, CDR2 FQNNGV. V lost 1 base, J lost 6 bases, and 3 bases stayed unmatched. The CDR3 sequence is CASSLGAGGEQYF. CDR3 coding DNA: TGTGCCAGCAGCTTAGGGGCAGGGGGCGAGCAGTACTTC.

The J gene is TRBJ1-5, the V gene TRBV19; TRBD1 aligns across 8 bases. CDR3 length: 15 amino acids. The junction had 7 bases not matched to a gene; V was cut back by 0 bases and J by 9 bases. CDR1 is LNHDA, CDR2 SQIVND, per germline (reference sequence). The CDR3 loop is CASSIEGQAFRPQHF. CDR3 sequence (DNA): TGTGCCAGTAGTATAGAGGGACAGGCCTTTAGGCCCCAGCATTTT.

The chain combines TRBV5-1 with TRBJ2-7; tentative D call: TRBD1 (5 bases). Per the germline V gene, CDR1 is SGHRS and CDR2 is YFSETQ. This CDR3 contains 13 residues. V lost 3 bases to trimming and J lost 1 base, with 8 bases between them. CDR3 region: CASSSTASYEQYF. CDR3 in DNA: TGCGCCAGCAGCTCGACAGCGTCCTACGAGCAGTACTTC. The complete variable domain, with remaining parts taken from reference TRBV5-1 and TRBJ2-7, reads KAGVTQTPRYLIKTRGQQVTLSCSPISGHRSVSWYQQTPGQGLQFLFEYFSETQRNKGNFPGRFSGRQFSNSRSEMNVSTLELGDSALYLCASSSTASYEQYFGPGTRLTVT.

This clone is judged large. The chain links TRBV7-8 to TRBJ1-3, with a tentative D call TRBD1 (5 bases). Germline CDR1 is SGHVS and CDR2 is FQNEAQ. CDR3 length: 14 amino acids. V was cut by 4 bases and J by 3 bases, with 10 bases left in between. CDR3 region: CASSSWDVGNTIYF. The CDR3 DNA sequence: TGTGCCAGCAGCTCTTGGGACGTTGGAAACACCATATATTTT.

The V gene is TRBV6-1, the J gene TRBJ2-1; 9 bases match TRBD2. V shed 3 bases and J 7 bases; nucleotides not matched to a gene: 7. CDR1 is MNHNS and CDR2 is SASEGT in the germline V gene. CDR3 length: 15 amino acids. This CDR3 is CASSDGGGARNEQFF. CDR3 sequence (DNA): TGTGCCAGCAGTGACGGCGGGGGGGCCCGGAATGAGCAGTTCTTC.

The sample holds one count of this clone. The chain links TRBV4-1 to TRBJ1-4, with TRBD1 as a possible D gene (5 bases). The CDR3 consists of 15 residues. Trimming took off 0 bases at V and 15 bases at J, with 20 bases between the two ends. Germline CDR1 is MGHRA and CDR2 is YSYEKL. This CDR3 is CASSQEGTARRGVFF. The CDR3, as DNA: TGCGCCAGCAGCCAAGAAGGGACCGCCCGCCGTGGGGTGTTTTTT.

This chain connects TRBV30 to TRBJ2-1; the D is unclear. The CDR3 has 12 residues. CDR1 is GTSNPN, CDR2 SVGIG, per germline (reference sequence). Trimming removed 1 base at V and 7 bases at J, with 8 bases between. DNA for the CDR3: TGTGCCTGGAGTGACCTTGGAAATGAGCAGTTCTTC. Translated: CAWSDLGNEQFF. Supplemented by reference TRBV30 and TRBJ2-1, the full variable domain reads SQTIHQWPATLVQPVGSPLSLECTVEGTSNPNLYWYRQAAGRGLQLLFYSVGIGQISSEVPQNLSASRPQDRQFILSSKKLLLSDSGFYLCAWSDLGNEQFFGPGTRLTVL.

The chain employs TRBV30 and TRBJ2-7; possibly TRBD1 or TRBD2 for D (5 bases each). Trimming cost V 2 bases and J 3 bases, with 14 bases left between them. The CDR3 length is 14 residues. Germline lookup yields CDR1 GTSNPN and CDR2 SVGIG (reference sequence). For the CDR3, the DNA is TGTGCCTGGAGTTATACGGGACGGAACTACGAGCAGTACTTC. This sequence encodes CAWSYTGRNYEQYF.

The V and J genes are TRBV14 and TRBJ2-7; possibly TRBD2 for D (7 bases). V dropped 4 bases and J dropped 3 bases, with 16 bases sitting between them. CDR3 size: 15 residues. Germline V lookup: CDR1 SGHDN, CDR2 FVKESK. The CDR3 nucleotides read TGTGCCAGCAGCCTGGACAGCGGGACGTTCTACGAGCAGTACTTC. Protein product: CASSLDSGTFYEQYF.

The rearrangement joins TRBV5-1 to TRBJ2-5; D is perhaps TRBD1 (5 bases). CDR1 and CDR2 from the germline V gene are SGHRS and YFSETQ. The length of the CDR3 is 17 residues. V was clipped by 1 base and J by 2 bases, with 18 bases between them. CDR3 DNA: TGCGCCAGCAGCTTGTACTCAGGGTTGAGAGGACAAGAGACCCAGTACTTC. Encoded protein: CASSLYSGLRGQETQYF.

The genes are TRBV5-1 and TRBJ2-5; D not resolved. V lost 3 bases and J lost 5, with 11 bases in between. This CDR3 is built from 13 residues. Germline V lookup: CDR1 SGHRS, CDR2 YFSETQ. The CDR3 protein is CASSSIETETQYF. The CDR3 DNA sequence: TGCGCCAGCAGCTCCATTGAAACGGAGACCCAGTACTTC.

This sequence joins TRBV11-2 and TRBJ1-4, with D perhaps TRBD1 (5 bases). Germline V lookup: CDR1 SGHAT, CDR2 FQNNGV. The CDR3 runs to 15 residues. Trimming took 2 bases from V and 4 from J, leaving 11 bases between them. The CDR3 spells CASSLSSGNNEKLFF. Here the CDR3 DNA reads TGTGCCAGCAGCTTAAGTTCAGGGAATAATGAAAAACTGTTTTTT. Combining the CDR3 with reference TRBV11-2 and TRBJ1-4 gives the whole variable domain EAGVAQSPRYKIIEKRQSVAFWCNPISGHATLYWYQQILGQGPKLLIQFQNNGVVDDSQLPKDRFSAERLKGVDSTLKIQPAKLEDSAVYLCASSLSSGNNEKLFFGSGTQLSVL.

The genes are TRBV10-2 and TRBJ1-2; TRBD1 matches 9 bases. CDR1 is WSHSY and CDR2 is SAAADI in the germline V gene. V was pared by 6 bases and J by 8 bases, with 10 bases of the junction left unmatched. The CDR3 is 14 amino acids. This chain's CDR3 is CASRAHGQGSGYTF. CDR3 nucleotides: TGCGCCAGCAGGGCCCATGGACAGGGGTCAGGCTACACCTTC.